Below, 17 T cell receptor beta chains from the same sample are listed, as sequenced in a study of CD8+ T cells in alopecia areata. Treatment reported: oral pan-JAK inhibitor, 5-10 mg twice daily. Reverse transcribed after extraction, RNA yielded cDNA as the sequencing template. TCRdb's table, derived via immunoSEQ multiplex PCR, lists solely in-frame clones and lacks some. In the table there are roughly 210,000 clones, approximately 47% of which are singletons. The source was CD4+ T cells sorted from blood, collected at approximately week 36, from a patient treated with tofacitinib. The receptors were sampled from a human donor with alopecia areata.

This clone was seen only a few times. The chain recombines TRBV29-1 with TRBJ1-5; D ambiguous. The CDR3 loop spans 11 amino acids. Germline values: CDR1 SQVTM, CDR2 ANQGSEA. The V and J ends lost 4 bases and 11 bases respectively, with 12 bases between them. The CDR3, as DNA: TGCAGCGTTGTTATGGGTAATGCCCAGCATTTT. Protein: CSVVMGNAQHF.

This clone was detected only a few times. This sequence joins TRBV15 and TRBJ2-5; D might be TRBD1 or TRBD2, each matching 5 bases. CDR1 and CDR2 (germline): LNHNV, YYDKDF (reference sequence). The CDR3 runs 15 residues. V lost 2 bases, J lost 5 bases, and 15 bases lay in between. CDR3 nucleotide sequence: TGTGCCACCAGCAGAAGTGGGGGAGCCCAGGAGACCCAGTACTTC. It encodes CATSRSGGAQETQYF.

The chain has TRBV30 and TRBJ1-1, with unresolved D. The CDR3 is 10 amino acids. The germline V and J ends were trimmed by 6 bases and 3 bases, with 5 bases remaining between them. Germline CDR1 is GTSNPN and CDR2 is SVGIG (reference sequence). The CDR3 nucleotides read TGTGCCTGTGGACACACTGAAGCTTTCTTT. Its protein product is CACGHTEAFF.

The CDR3 loop is CSIIAGGFTEQFF. CDR3 coding DNA: TGCAGCATCATAGCGGGAGGTTTCACTGAGCAGTTCTTC. This chain connects TRBV29-1 to TRBJ2-1; 10 nucleotides agree with TRBD2. The CDR3 covers 13 residues. Germline CDR1 SQVTM, CDR2 ANQGSEA. Losses at the gene ends were 8 bases for V and 9 bases for J; bases not matched to a gene: 10.

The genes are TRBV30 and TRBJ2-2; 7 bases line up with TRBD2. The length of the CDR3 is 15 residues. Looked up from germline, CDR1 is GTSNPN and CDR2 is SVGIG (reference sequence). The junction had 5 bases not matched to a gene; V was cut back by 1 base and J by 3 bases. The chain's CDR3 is CAWSGSSGYTGELFF. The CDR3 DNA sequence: TGTGCCTGGAGTGGTAGTAGCGGGTACACCGGGGAGCTGTTTTTT. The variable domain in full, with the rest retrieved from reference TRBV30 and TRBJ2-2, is SQTIHQWPATLVQPVGSPLSLECTVEGTSNPNLYWYRQAAGRGLQLLFYSVGIGQISSEVPQNLSASRPQDRQFILSSKKLLLSDSGFYLCAWSGSSGYTGELFFGEGSRLTVL.

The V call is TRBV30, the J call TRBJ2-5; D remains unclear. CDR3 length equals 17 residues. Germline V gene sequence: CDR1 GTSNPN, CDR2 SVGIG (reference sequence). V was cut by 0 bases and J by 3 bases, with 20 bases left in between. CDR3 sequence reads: CAWSVSLSQPPKETQYF. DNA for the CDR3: TGTGCCTGGAGTGTATCTTTGTCTCAGCCCCCTAAAGAGACCCAGTACTTC. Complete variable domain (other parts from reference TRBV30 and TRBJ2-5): SQTIHQWPATLVQPVGSPLSLECTVEGTSNPNLYWYRQAAGRGLQLLFYSVGIGQISSEVPQNLSASRPQDRQFILSSKKLLLSDSGFYLCAWSVSLSQPPKETQYFGPGTRLLVL.

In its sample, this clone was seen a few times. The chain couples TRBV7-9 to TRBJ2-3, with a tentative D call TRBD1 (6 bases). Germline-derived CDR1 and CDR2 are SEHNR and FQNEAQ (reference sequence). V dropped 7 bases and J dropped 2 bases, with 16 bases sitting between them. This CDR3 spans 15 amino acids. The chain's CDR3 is CASTQRRQDTDTQYF. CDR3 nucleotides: TGTGCCAGCACCCAACGACGACAGGACACAGATACGCAGTATTTT. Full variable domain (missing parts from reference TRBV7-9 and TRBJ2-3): DTGVSQNPRHKITKRGQNVTFRCDPISEHNRLYWYRQTLGQGPEFLTYFQNEAQLEKSRLLSDRFSAERPKGSFSTLEIQRTEQGDSAMYLCASTQRRQDTDTQYFGPGTRLTVL.

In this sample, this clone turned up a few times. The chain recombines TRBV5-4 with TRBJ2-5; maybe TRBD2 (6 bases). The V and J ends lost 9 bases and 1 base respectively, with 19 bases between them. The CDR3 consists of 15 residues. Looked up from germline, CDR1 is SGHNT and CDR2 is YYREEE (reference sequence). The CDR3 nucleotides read TGTGCCACCAAGACTAGTACCCCGATCCAAGAGACCCAGTACTTC. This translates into CATKTSTPIQETQYF.

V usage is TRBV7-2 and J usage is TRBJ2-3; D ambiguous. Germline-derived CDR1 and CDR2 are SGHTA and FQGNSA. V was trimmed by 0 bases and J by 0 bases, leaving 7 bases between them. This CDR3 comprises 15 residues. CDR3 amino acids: CASSLAATSTDTQYF. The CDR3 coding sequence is TGTGCCAGCAGCTTAGCGGCAACTAGCACAGATACGCAGTATTTT. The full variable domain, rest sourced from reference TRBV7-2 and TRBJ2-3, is GAGVSQSPSNKVTEKGKDVELRCDPISGHTALYWYRQSLGQGLEFLIYFQGNSAPDKSGLPSDRFSAERTGGSVSTLTIQRTQQEDSAVYLCASSLAATSTDTQYFGPGTRLTVL.

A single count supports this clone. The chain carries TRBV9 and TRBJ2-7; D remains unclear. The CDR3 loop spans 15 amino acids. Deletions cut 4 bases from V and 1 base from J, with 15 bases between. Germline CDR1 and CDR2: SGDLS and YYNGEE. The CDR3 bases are TGTGCCAGCAGCCCTCGCGGAGTGCTTTCCTACGAGCAGTACTTC. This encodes CASSPRGVLSYEQYF.

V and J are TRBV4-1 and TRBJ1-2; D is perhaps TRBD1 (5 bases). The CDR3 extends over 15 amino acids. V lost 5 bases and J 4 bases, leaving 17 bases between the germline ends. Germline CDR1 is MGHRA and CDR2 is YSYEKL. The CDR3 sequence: CASSAPGRRFYGYTF. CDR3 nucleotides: TGCGCCAGCAGCGCCCCGGGACGGCGCTTCTATGGCTACACCTTC.

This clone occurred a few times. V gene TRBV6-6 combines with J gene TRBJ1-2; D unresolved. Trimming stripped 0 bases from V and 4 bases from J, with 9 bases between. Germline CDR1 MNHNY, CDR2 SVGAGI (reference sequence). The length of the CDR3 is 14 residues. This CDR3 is CASSYSPSGYGYTF. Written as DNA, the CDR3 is TGTGCCAGCAGTTACTCGCCCAGCGGCTATGGCTACACCTTC.

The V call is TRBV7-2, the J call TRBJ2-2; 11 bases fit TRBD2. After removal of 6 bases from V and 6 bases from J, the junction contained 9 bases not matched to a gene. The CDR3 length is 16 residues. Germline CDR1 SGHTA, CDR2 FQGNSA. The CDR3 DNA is TGTGCCAGCAGTCTACTAGCGGGAGCGTTCGCCGGGGAGCTGTTTTTT. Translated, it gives CASSLLAGAFAGELFF.

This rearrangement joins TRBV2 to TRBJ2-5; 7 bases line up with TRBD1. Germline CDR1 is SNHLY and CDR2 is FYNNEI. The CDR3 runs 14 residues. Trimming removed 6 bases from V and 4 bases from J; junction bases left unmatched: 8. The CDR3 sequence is CASSETGFAETQYF. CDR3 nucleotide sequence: TGTGCCAGCAGCGAGACAGGGTTCGCAGAGACCCAGTACTTC.

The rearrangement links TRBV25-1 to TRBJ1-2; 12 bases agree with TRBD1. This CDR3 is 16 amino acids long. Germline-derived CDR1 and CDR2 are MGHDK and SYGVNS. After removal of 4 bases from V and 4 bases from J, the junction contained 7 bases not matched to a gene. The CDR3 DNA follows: TGTGCCAGCAGTGCCCCGGGACAGGGGGCTGGCTATGGCTACACCTTC. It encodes CASSAPGQGAGYGYTF.

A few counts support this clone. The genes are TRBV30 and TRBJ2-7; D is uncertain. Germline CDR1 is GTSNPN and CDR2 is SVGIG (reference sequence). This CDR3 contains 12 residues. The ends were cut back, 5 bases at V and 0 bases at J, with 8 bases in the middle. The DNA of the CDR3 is TGTGCCTGGGGTCGGAACTCCTACGAGCAGTACTTC. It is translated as CAWGRNSYEQYF.

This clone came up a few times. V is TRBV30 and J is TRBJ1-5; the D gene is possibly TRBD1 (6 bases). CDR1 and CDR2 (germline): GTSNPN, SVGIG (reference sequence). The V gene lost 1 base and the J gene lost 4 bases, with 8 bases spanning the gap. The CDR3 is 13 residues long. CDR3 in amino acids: CAWSARGNQPQHF. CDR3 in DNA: TGTGCCTGGAGTGCCAGGGGAAATCAGCCCCAGCATTTT.